This entry lists 9 T cell receptor beta chains sequenced from one sample in a study of blood T cell repertoires in COVID-19. Assay used: immunoSEQ multiplex PCR; TCRdb lists only in-frame clones, some missing. This repertoire shows around 70,000 clones, roughly 84% found once; its top ten account for roughly 11%. The source material was peripheral blood. The receptors were sampled from a woman younger than 30 with acute or convalescent COVID-19.

This chain's CDR3 is CAWRGLASTDTQYF. CDR3 bases: TGTGCCTGGAGGGGACTAGCGAGCACAGATACGCAGTATTTT. This chain joins TRBV30 and TRBJ2-3; the match to TRBD2 covers 10 bases. The CDR3 covers 14 residues. The trim removed 3 bases at V and 0 bases at J, leaving 0 bases unmatched. The germline V gene encodes CDR1 GTSNPN and CDR2 SVGIG (reference sequence).

This clone was observed a single time. V and J are TRBV7-2 and TRBJ2-1; D may be TRBD2 (5 bases). Trimming removed 5 bases at V and 7 bases at J, with 24 bases between. CDR1 and CDR2 (germline): SGHTA, FQGNSA. CDR3 size: 17 residues. In DNA, the CDR3 is TGTGCCAGCAGCCAACGCCCGACTATGTCGCTTCAGAATGAGCAGTTCTTC. Translation: CASSQRPTMSLQNEQFF.

This clone has just a few counts. V gene TRBV7-2 combines with J gene TRBJ2-2; 8 bases are a match to TRBD2. The CDR3 runs to 17 residues. Germline values: CDR1 SGHTA, CDR2 FQGNSA. With 5 bases clipped from V and 6 bases from J, the junction kept 14 bases outside the gene matches. The CDR3 nucleotides read TGTGCCAGCAGCACCCTCCGGAGCGGGAGTAGATCCGGGGAGCTGTTTTTT. This encodes CASSTLRSGSRSGELFF.

The chain recombines TRBV27 with TRBJ2-5; 7 nucleotides line up with TRBD2. CDR1 and CDR2 (germline): MNHEY, SMNVEV (reference sequence). With V trimmed by 4 bases and J by 4 bases, 6 bases remained unmatched. This CDR3 is 14 amino acids long. CDR3 loop: CASSSSGRAETQYF. CDR3 nucleotides: TGTGCCAGCAGTTCGTCGGGGAGGGCAGAGACCCAGTACTTC.

This clone was picked up one time. The chain links TRBV4-1 to TRBJ2-6; the match to TRBD2 covers 9 bases. CDR1 is MGHRA, CDR2 YSYEKL, per germline. This CDR3 spans 18 amino acids. V was pared by 1 base and J by 3 bases, with 7 bases of the junction left unmatched. The CDR3 DNA is TGCGCCAGCAGCCAAGTGGTGGTAGCGGGGGTTGGGGCCAACGTCCTGACTTTC. It yields the protein CASSQVVVAGVGANVLTF.

This chain uses TRBV2 with TRBJ1-1; D unresolved. Germline V CDR1 and CDR2: SNHLY, FYNNEI. The CDR3 covers 13 residues. The V end was cut by 2 bases, the J end by 5 bases, with 9 bases between. The CDR3 nucleotides are TGTGCCAGCAGTGAAACAAAAGCGACTGAAGCTTTCTTT. It specifies CASSETKATEAFF.

CDR3 loop: CASSGRGLESDTQYF. The CDR3 nucleotides read TGTGCCAGCAGCGGGCGAGGACTAGAGTCAGATACGCAGTATTTT. V gene TRBV13 combines with J gene TRBJ2-3; 7 nucleotides match TRBD2. The length of the CDR3 is 15 residues. Unmatched junction bases numbered 9, after V lost 5 bases and J lost 4 bases. The germline V gene has CDR1 PRHDT and CDR2 FYEKMQ (reference sequence).

This sequence joins TRBV10-2 and TRBJ2-3; D call uncertain. CDR3 length: 10 residues. Germline V gene lookup returns CDR1 WSHSY and CDR2 SAAADI. Deletions cut 8 bases from V and 6 bases from J, with 6 bases between. In DNA form, the CDR3 reads TGCGCCAGCGGCTGGGATACGCAGTATTTT. Amino acids: CASGWDTQYF.

The table lists this clone with a count of one. V gene TRBV2 combines with J gene TRBJ2-5, with 7 positions matching TRBD1. CDR3 length: 14 residues. Germline-derived CDR1 and CDR2 are SNHLY and FYNNEI. V lost 9 bases and J lost 2; bases outside the gene matches: 9. CDR3 sequence (DNA): TGTGCCAGTACAGGGGATCAGGGGCAAGAGACCCAGTACTTC. Translation gives CASTGDQGQETQYF.